The next 16 T cell receptor beta chains were all read from a single sample in a study of T-cell reconstitution after alpha-beta-depleted transplantation in children. Preparation of the TCRbeta library used unique molecular identifiers. One entry per CDR3 protein results from TCRdb running MiXCR on the PCR reads. The sample has 90,000 to 100,000 distinct CDR3 sequences; 12% are singletons. Sequences were derived from PBMCs from the stem cell graft donor, sampled from the stem cell graft. The receptors shown here come from a human donor who donated a stem cell graft to a child with inherited bone marrow failure.

Ten or more counts support this clonotype. The rearrangement joins TRBV7-9 to TRBJ1-1, with D unresolved. Deletions cut 6 bases from V and 3 bases from J, with 11 bases between. The CDR3 has 13 residues. CDR1 and CDR2 (germline): SEHNR, FQNEAQ (reference sequence). The CDR3 sequence is CASRGELYTEAFF. The CDR3 coding sequence is TGTGCCAGCAGAGGAGAGTTGTACACTGAAGCTTTCTTT.

This clonotype showed up many times. CDR3 nucleotide sequence: TGCAGTGCCCGTCTCAGCGGGGTTTCCTACGAGCAGTACTTC. Amino acid sequence: CSARLSGVSYEQYF. The V gene is TRBV20-1, the J gene TRBJ2-7, with TRBD2 identical over 7 bases. CDR1 and CDR2 (germline): DFQATT, SNEGSKA (reference sequence). The V and J ends lost 6 bases and 1 base, in that order; junction bases with no gene match: 9. The CDR3 contains 14 residues.

This clonotype was recorded at least ten times. J is TRBJ2-3 and V is TRBV6-1; 12 bases agree with TRBD2. The V gene's germline CDR1 is MNHNS and CDR2 SASEGT. The V gene end was trimmed by 2 bases and the J gene end by 4 bases; junction bases not matched to a gene: 1. This CDR3 spans 15 amino acids. The CDR3 coding sequence is TGTGCCAGCAGTGAACTAGCGGGGGGGCCAGATACGCAGTATTTT. Translating it yields CASSELAGGPDTQYF.

This chain uses TRBV10-3 with TRBJ1-3; perhaps TRBD1 as D (5 bases). The germline gives CDR1 ENHRY, CDR2 SYGVKD. The CDR3 extends over 15 amino acids. V lost 6 bases, J lost 0 bases, and 12 bases lay in between. DNA for the CDR3: TGTGCCATCAGGGCGACAGTCCACTCTGGAAACACCATATATTTT. Encoded protein: CAIRATVHSGNTIYF.

The chain uses TRBV2 and TRBJ2-7; 8 positions match TRBD1. The germline V gene encodes CDR1 SNHLY and CDR2 FYNNEI. The CDR3 spans 14 residues. V was pared by 6 bases and J by 3 bases, with 7 bases of the junction left unmatched. The DNA of the CDR3 is TGTGCCAGCAGCTCGACAGGGGTCCACTACGAGCAGTACTTC. Translating it yields CASSSTGVHYEQYF.

This clonotype was detected ten times or more. One junction end does not reproduce the germline sequence, and a read error may be involved. The rearrangement links TRBV20-1 to TRBJ2-3; a weak D match, TRBD2 (5 bases). In germline, CDR1 is DFQATT, CDR2 SNEGSKA (reference sequence). The CDR3 covers 12 residues. CDR3 sequence reads: CSARLAGPDTQF. The CDR3 DNA follows: TGCAGTGCTAGACTAGCTGGGCCAGATACGCAGTTT.

The sample holds many counts of this clonotype. The CDR3 sequence: CASRLAGLGNTGELFF. The DNA of the CDR3 is TGTGCCAGCAGACTAGCGGGGCTAGGGAACACCGGGGAGCTGTTTTTT. This chain joins TRBV12-3 or TRBV12-4 and TRBJ2-2, with 10 bases fitting TRBD2. The CDR3 spans 16 residues. V lost 6 bases and J lost 1; bases outside the gene matches: 5.

This clonotype was observed at least ten times. In DNA form, the CDR3 reads TGTGCCAGCAGCCAAGAGGGGGGGGCCACAGATACGCAGTATTTT. This encodes CASSQEGGATDTQYF. This chain connects TRBV4-2 to TRBJ2-3; TRBD2 is a possible D gene (7 bases). V shed 0 bases and J shed 2 bases, with 9 bases lying between them. This CDR3 region has 15 residues. The germline V gene encodes CDR1 LGHNA and CDR2 YNFKEQ.

The chain uses TRBV7-9 and TRBJ2-4; 9 nucleotides line up with TRBD1. Germline loops: CDR1 SEHNR, CDR2 FQNEAQ (reference sequence). The CDR3 consists of 15 residues. Germline trimming cut 5 bases from V and 4 bases from J; bases unmatched to any gene: 6. CDR3: CASSPPGQGKNIQYF. For the CDR3, the DNA is TGTGCCAGCAGCCCCCCGGGACAGGGAAAAAACATTCAGTACTTC.

This rearrangement joins TRBV6-1 to TRBJ2-2; D uncertain. Germline CDR1 is MNHNS and CDR2 is SASEGT. Trimming took off 4 bases at V and 6 bases at J, with 15 bases between the two ends. The CDR3 loop spans 15 amino acids. For the CDR3, the DNA is TGTGCCAGCAGTGCGGGCCAAAGTAACGCCGGGGAGCTGTTTTTT. Translation: CASSAGQSNAGELFF.

This clonotype turned up a few times. One junction end disagrees with the germline gene, perhaps due to a read error. The chain has TRBV25-1 and TRBJ1-1, with no clear D. CDR3 size: 13 residues. Germline V gene lookup returns CDR1 MGHDK and CDR2 SYGVNS. This CDR3 is CAISDPSRTEAFF. As DNA, the CDR3 is TGTGCCATCAGTGATCCTTCGCGCACTGAAGCTTTCTTT.

There are many counts of this clonotype. V gene TRBV7-2 combines with J gene TRBJ2-7; TRBD1 agrees at 11 bases. Trimming at V came to 6 bases and at J to 3 bases, leaving 10 bases not matched to a gene. CDR1 is SGHTA, CDR2 FQGNSA, per germline. The CDR3 covers 16 residues. The CDR3 region has the DNA TGTGCCAGCAGTCCTATCATCGGGACAGGGGGCTACGAGCAGTACTTC. This gives the protein CASSPIIGTGGYEQYF.

This clonotype was counted ten times or more. This chain connects TRBV6-2 or TRBV6-3 to TRBJ2-7, with D possibly TRBD1 on 6 matching bases. V dropped 7 bases and J dropped 1 base, with 17 bases sitting between them. Germline V lookup: CDR1 MNHEY, CDR2 SVGEGT. The CDR3 loop spans 15 amino acids. CDR3 DNA: TGTGCCAGCAACACAGGGTTAAGTTGGTCCTACGAGCAGTACTTC. It codes for CASNTGLSWSYEQYF.

The sample holds many counts of this clonotype. The chain has TRBV11-2 and TRBJ2-2, with a possible D match to TRBD1 (5 bases). Germline V gene data show CDR1 as SGHAT and CDR2 as FQNNGV. The CDR3 spans 16 residues. V shed 2 bases and J shed 5 bases, with 15 bases lying between them. The CDR3 DNA follows: TGTGCCAGCAGCTTAAGTCTCTCAGGGAATACCGGGGAGCTGTTTTTT. Its protein product is CASSLSLSGNTGELFF.

The sample holds many counts of this clonotype. The chain is built from TRBV5-1 and TRBJ1-6, with D perhaps TRBD1 (6 bases). Germline CDR1 is SGHRS and CDR2 is YFSETQ. The V and J ends lost 1 base and 7 bases respectively, with 12 bases between them. The CDR3 spans 15 residues. The CDR3 nucleotides are TGCGCCAGCAGCTTGTGGGGGGCTTGGAATTCACCCCTCCACTTT. It translates to CASSLWGAWNSPLHF.

The V gene is TRBV28, the J gene TRBJ2-1; no clear D gene. This CDR3 has 15 amino acids. CDR1 MDHEN and CDR2 SYDVKM come from the germline V gene. Between the trimmed V and J ends, which lost 7 bases and 0 bases, there was a span of 13 bases. The CDR3 DNA reads TGTGCCAGCACCTCAACTCCTAGCTCCTACAATGAGCAGTTCTTC. It translates to CASTSTPSSYNEQFF.